Below are 19 T cell receptor beta chains sequenced from a single sample in a study of response to subunit inactivated influenza vaccine. TCRdb reprocessed the RT-PCR reads via MiXCR and lists one record per CDR3 protein. Here the sample spans about 780,000 distinct CDR3 sequences, approximately 17% being singletons. Here the sequenced sample was PBMCs from blood, taken more than 4 days after vaccination. These receptors were obtained from a man in his forties or fifties who received an inactivated influenza vaccine.

The chain carries TRBV20-1 and TRBJ1-1; unclear D gene. V lost 0 bases to trimming and J lost 0 bases, with 8 bases between them. There are 14 residues in the CDR3. Per the germline V gene, CDR1 is DFQATT and CDR2 is SNEGSKA (reference sequence). The CDR3 here is CSARDPGVNTEAFF. For the CDR3, the DNA is TGCAGTGCTAGAGATCCCGGGGTGAACACTGAAGCTTTCTTT.

The chain has TRBV6-1 and TRBJ1-4; 9 nucleotides line up with TRBD1. After removal of 8 bases from V and 8 bases from J, the junction contained 12 bases not matched to a gene. This CDR3 is built from 15 residues. Germline CDR1 reads MNHNS; CDR2 reads SASEGT. CDR3 DNA: TGTGCCAGCGCCAAAGCGACAGGGGGTAGCGAAAAACTGTTTTTT. This encodes CASAKATGGSEKLFF.

In its sample, this clonotype was seen a few times. The chain combines TRBV10-3 with TRBJ1-1; 9 bases align to TRBD1. Germline trimming cut 10 bases from V and 1 base from J; bases unmatched to any gene: 10. The length of the CDR3 is 15 residues. From germline, CDR1 is ENHRY and CDR2 SYGVKD. CDR3 amino acids: CATSRDRGSNTEAFF. The CDR3 DNA follows: TGTGCCACGTCCCGAGACAGGGGGTCGAACACTGAAGCTTTCTTT.

This clonotype came up many times. The chain employs TRBV20-1 and TRBJ2-1, with 12 bases lining up with TRBD2. The length of the CDR3 is 14 residues. Germline V CDR1 and CDR2: DFQATT, SNEGSKA (reference sequence). Germline trimming cut 5 bases from V and 7 bases from J; bases unmatched to any gene: 6. This CDR3 reads CSAPTSGRLNEQFF. Here the CDR3 DNA reads TGCAGTGCTCCGACTAGCGGGAGACTGAATGAGCAGTTCTTC.

This clonotype has ten or more counts. The V and J genes are TRBV7-2 and TRBJ2-7, with 9 bases identical to TRBD1. V was clipped by 4 bases and J by 4 bases; unmatched bases: 5. Germline CDR1 is SGHTA and CDR2 is FQGNSA. This CDR3 contains 14 residues. The CDR3 spells CASSSGTGYYEQYF. The CDR3 region has the DNA TGTGCCAGCAGCTCGGGGACAGGGTATTACGAGCAGTACTTC.

This clonotype was picked up many times. V usage is TRBV10-3 and J usage is TRBJ2-5; D tentatively reads TRBD1 or TRBD2 (6 bases each). Germline V gives CDR1 ENHRY, CDR2 SYGVKD. The V end lost 6 bases, the J end lost 2 bases, and 10 bases lay between the germline ends. The length of the CDR3 is 13 residues. CDR3 amino acids: CAIRRDTQETQYF. In DNA form, the CDR3 reads TGTGCCATCAGGCGGGACACTCAAGAGACCCAGTACTTC.

CDR3 loop: CASSYGQGRDEQYF. The CDR3 nucleotides are TGCGCCAGCAGCTATGGACAGGGAAGGGACGAGCAGTACTTC. The chain carries TRBV5-1 and TRBJ2-7; TRBD1 agrees at 8 bases. This CDR3 has 14 amino acids. Germline CDR1 and CDR2: SGHRS and YFSETQ. V was pared by 3 bases and J by 5 bases, with 7 bases of the junction left unmatched.

This clonotype turned up a few times. The chain couples TRBV3-1 to TRBJ1-1; the D is unclear. The CDR3 loop spans 12 amino acids. V dropped 4 bases and J dropped 8 bases, with 11 bases sitting between them. CDR1 LGHDT and CDR2 YNNKEL come from the germline V gene (reference sequence). The CDR3 loop reads CASSRGKDEAFF. The CDR3 nucleotides are TGTGCCAGCAGCCGCGGGAAGGACGAAGCTTTCTTT.

This clonotype was seen more than once but under ten times. The rearrangement uses TRBV18 and TRBJ1-1; no definite D call. In germline, CDR1 is KGHSH, CDR2 LQKENI. Trimming stripped 6 bases from V and 4 bases from J, with 12 bases between. The CDR3 is 13 amino acids. The CDR3: CASSPENPTEAFF. In nucleotides, the CDR3 is TGTGCCAGCTCTCCGGAAAACCCCACTGAAGCTTTCTTT. The complete variable domain, with remaining parts taken from reference TRBV18 and TRBJ1-1, reads NAGVMQNPRHLVRRRGQEARLRCSPMKGHSHVYWYRQLPEEGLKFMVYLQKENIIDESGMPKERFSAEFPKEGPSILRIQQVVRGDSAAYFCASSPENPTEAFFGQGTRLTVV.

This clonotype occurred a few times. The rearrangement joins TRBV5-1 to TRBJ1-4; 10 positions match TRBD1. The V segment lost 2 bases and the J segment 8 bases; nucleotides outside the gene matches: 6. The germline CDR1 and CDR2 sequences are SGHRS and YFSETQ. The CDR3 has 15 residues. Here the CDR3 reads CASSFDGTGEEKLFF. CDR3 coding DNA: TGCGCCAGCAGCTTCGACGGGACAGGGGAGGAAAAACTGTTTTTT.

This clonotype was observed at least ten times. This rearrangement joins TRBV20-1 to TRBJ2-3; TRBD2 matches at 8 bases. Per the germline V gene, CDR1 is DFQATT and CDR2 is SNEGSKA (reference sequence). V lost 2 bases and J lost 3; bases outside the gene matches: 7. The CDR3 is 15 residues long. Here the CDR3 reads CSARYRGRRTDTQYF. CDR3 DNA: TGCAGTGCTAGATATCGCGGGAGGAGAACAGATACGCAGTATTTT.

This clonotype came up many times. The chain joins TRBV12-3 or TRBV12-4 to TRBJ2-1; D remains ambiguous. The CDR3 extends over 11 amino acids. The V gene lost 10 bases and the J gene lost 5 bases, with 9 bases spanning the gap. Written as DNA, the CDR3 is TGTGCCACATCGAGCGACAATGAGCAGTTCTTC. It is translated as CATSSDNEQFF.

J is TRBJ2-3 and V is TRBV15; no clear D gene. V was trimmed by 7 bases and J by 2 bases, leaving 19 bases between them. The CDR3 runs 16 residues. Germline V gives CDR1 LNHNV, CDR2 YYDKDF (reference sequence). CDR3 in amino acids: CATNPSPPYPTDTQYF. The CDR3 DNA reads TGTGCCACCAACCCATCCCCTCCATATCCCACAGATACGCAGTATTTT. Complete variable domain (other parts from reference TRBV15 and TRBJ2-3): DAMVIQNPRYQVTQFGKPVTLSCSQTLNHNVMYWYQQKSSQAPKLLFHYYDKDFNNEADTPDNFQSRRPNTSFCFLDIRSPGLGDTAMYLCATNPSPPYPTDTQYFGPGTRLTVL.

This clonotype has more than one count but fewer than ten. V usage is TRBV20-1 and J usage is TRBJ2-3; D perhaps matches TRBD2 (6 bases). CDR3 length equals 16 residues. The V gene lost 6 bases and the J gene lost 0 bases, with 19 bases spanning the gap. Germline CDR1 DFQATT, CDR2 SNEGSKA (reference sequence). CDR3 amino acids: CSARPMTRPSTDTQYF. The CDR3 DNA follows: TGCAGTGCCCGCCCCATGACTAGACCCAGCACAGATACGCAGTATTTT.

This clonotype was observed at least ten times. The J gene is TRBJ2-1, the V gene TRBV20-1, with 10 bases identical to TRBD2. Per the germline V gene, CDR1 is DFQATT and CDR2 is SNEGSKA (reference sequence). The CDR3 has 15 amino acids. The J segment lost 4 bases and the V segment lost 0 bases, leaving 3 bases of the junction unmatched. The CDR3: CSARDLLAGYNEQFF. The CDR3 nucleotides read TGCAGTGCTAGAGATTTACTAGCGGGGTACAATGAGCAGTTCTTC.

This clonotype turned up a few times. This sequence joins TRBV20-1 and TRBJ2-7; 8 positions agree with TRBD2. Germline lookup yields CDR1 DFQATT and CDR2 SNEGSKA (reference sequence). The CDR3 runs to 16 residues. J lost 2 bases, V lost 3 bases, and 12 bases had no gene match. CDR3: CSASESTSGLPYEQYF. The CDR3 nucleotides are TGCAGTGCTAGCGAATCAACTAGCGGACTGCCCTACGAGCAGTACTTC.

This clonotype was counted a few times. This chain joins TRBV10-2 and TRBJ2-3; D is perhaps TRBD1 (6 bases). The CDR3 totals 11 residues. The germline CDR1 and CDR2 sequences are WSHSY and SAAADI. V was shortened by 5 bases and J by 8 bases, with 8 bases between the two germline ends. The CDR3 DNA reads TGCGCCAGCAGTAGGGGGACTACGCAGTATTTT. This sequence encodes CASSRGTTQYF.

The chain links TRBV7-2 to TRBJ2-1; 7 nucleotides agree with TRBD1. In germline, CDR1 is SGHTA, CDR2 FQGNSA. V lost 5 bases to trimming and J lost 7 bases; unmatched junction nucleotides: 8. This CDR3 region has 14 residues. The CDR3 DNA sequence: TGTGCCAGCAGCATCGGGACAGCTGCGAATGAGCAGTTCTTC. Protein: CASSIGTAANEQFF.

In this sample, this clonotype turned up a few times. The gene calls are TRBV9 and TRBJ2-3, with 11 bases identical to TRBD2. Per germline, CDR1 SGDLS and CDR2 YYNGEE. Germline trimming cut 3 bases from V and 4 bases from J; bases unmatched to any gene: 10. The CDR3 totals 17 residues. The CDR3 bases are TGTGCCAGCAGCGCCGGGACTAGCGGCCTCACCGCAGATACGCAGTATTTT. The encoded protein is CASSAGTSGLTADTQYF.